The 26 T cell receptor beta chains listed next were all sequenced from one sample in a study of human T cells and chemical hapten exposure. The study extracted total RNA from unfractionated whole blood. Each CDR3 protein gets one entry after TCRdb re-called the 5' RACE reads with MiXCR. The table records about 120,000 distinct CDR3 sequences, approximately 19% of them present only once. These receptors were taken from a human donor in good health.

This clonotype came up a few times. This chain uses TRBV28 with TRBJ1-1; 9 bases line up with TRBD1. This CDR3 spans 15 amino acids. Trimming cost V 5 bases and J 11 bases; bases outside gene matches: 15. The germline CDR1 and CDR2 sequences are MDHEN and SYDVKM. The CDR3 reads CASSTHGTGNKSAFF. CDR3 nucleotide sequence: TGTGCCAGCAGTACCCACGGGACAGGGAATAAATCGGCTTTCTTT.

The rearrangement links TRBV11-2 to TRBJ2-3, with 12 nucleotides matching TRBD1. The CDR3 is made up of 16 amino acids. V was clipped by 1 base and J by 7 bases; unmatched bases: 6. In germline, CDR1 is SGHAT, CDR2 FQNNGV. The CDR3 DNA sequence: TGTGCCAGCAGCTTAGTTCGGGGACAGGGGGCCAATACGCAGTATTTT. Protein: CASSLVRGQGANTQYF.

In this sample, this clonotype turned up a few times. The chain uses TRBV30 and TRBJ1-1; unclear D gene. Germline CDR1 is GTSNPN and CDR2 is SVGIG (reference sequence). V was shortened by 0 bases and J by 2 bases, with 4 bases between the two germline ends. This CDR3 has 12 residues. CDR3 DNA sequence: TGTGCCTGGAGTGTATCCAACACTGAAGCTTTCTTT. Translated, it gives CAWSVSNTEAFF.

This clonotype has a handful of counts. The J gene is TRBJ2-7, the V gene TRBV20-1; TRBD2 agrees at 12 bases. CDR3 length equals 13 residues. CDR1 is DFQATT, CDR2 SNEGSKA, per germline (reference sequence). J lost 6 bases, V lost 6 bases, and 6 bases had no gene match. The CDR3 spells CSAEGLAGREQYF. Here the CDR3 DNA reads TGCAGTGCCGAGGGACTAGCGGGTCGCGAGCAGTACTTC.

This clonotype was seen a handful of times. The chain links TRBV2 to TRBJ2-1; D gene ambiguous. Trimming removed 5 bases at V and 7 bases at J, with 12 bases between. Germline V gives CDR1 SNHLY, CDR2 FYNNEI. The CDR3 runs to 13 residues. Written as DNA, the CDR3 is TGTGCCAGCAGTTTCGGACCGGCAAATGAGCAGTTCTTC. Translating it yields CASSFGPANEQFF.

The chain recombines TRBV7-2 with TRBJ2-7; maybe TRBD1 (6 bases). The CDR3 has 14 residues. V was trimmed by 1 base and J by 6 bases, leaving 13 bases between them. Germline V gene lookup returns CDR1 SGHTA and CDR2 FQGNSA. The CDR3 sequence: CASSLEALRGEQYF. CDR3 in DNA: TGTGCCAGCAGCTTAGAAGCCCTCAGGGGCGAGCAGTACTTC. Full variable domain (missing parts from reference TRBV7-2 and TRBJ2-7): GAGVSQSPSNKVTEKGKDVELRCDPISGHTALYWYRQSLGQGLEFLIYFQGNSAPDKSGLPSDRFSAERTGGSVSTLTIQRTQQEDSAVYLCASSLEALRGEQYFGPGTRLTVT.

This clonotype appeared many times. The CDR3 bases are TGTGCCAGCAGCTTAAAGCTGCAGCAGTACTTC. Translating gives CASSLKLQQYF. This sequence joins TRBV7-2 and TRBJ2-7; no definite D call. The CDR3 has 11 amino acids. V dropped 2 bases and J dropped 8 bases, with 7 bases sitting between them. Germline assignment: CDR1 SGHTA and CDR2 FQGNSA.

V gene TRBV6-1 combines with J gene TRBJ1-1; 7 bases map to TRBD1. With V trimmed by 2 bases and J by 5 bases, 17 bases remained unmatched. CDR1 is MNHNS, CDR2 SASEGT, per germline. The CDR3 is 18 amino acids. CDR3 sequence reads: CASSEPYLGQAKKTEAFF. The CDR3 DNA follows: TGTGCCAGCAGTGAACCCTACCTAGGACAGGCCAAAAAAACTGAAGCTTTCTTT.

The table lists this clonotype with a few counts. J is TRBJ2-7 and V is TRBV12-3 or TRBV12-4, with D possibly TRBD2 on 7 matching bases. Trimming stripped 0 bases from V and 4 bases from J, with 13 bases between. This CDR3 contains 15 residues. CDR3 nucleotides: TGTGCCAGCAGTTTAGCGAGGGCGGGGGCTTACGAGCAGTACTTC. It is translated as CASSLARAGAYEQYF.

J is TRBJ1-1 and V is TRBV21-1; the tabulated D call, TRBD1, remains unverified against the DNA. TRBV21-1 represents a pseudogene. The CDR3 has 15 residues. The CDR3 sequence: CASSNYRDRATEAFF. In nucleotides, the CDR3 is TGTGCCAGCAGCAATTACCGGGACAGGGCAACTGAAGCTTTCTTT.

The table lists this clonotype with a few counts. V and J are TRBV5-4 and TRBJ2-1; TRBD2 matches 10 bases. With 1 base clipped from V and 6 bases from J, the junction kept 4 bases outside the gene matches. The V gene's germline CDR1 is SGHNT and CDR2 YYREEE (reference sequence). The CDR3 is 15 residues long. CDR3 in amino acids: CASSLPSGSGNEQFF. The CDR3 DNA follows: TGTGCCAGCAGCTTGCCTAGCGGGAGTGGCAATGAGCAGTTCTTC.

The chain carries TRBV6-2 or TRBV6-3 and TRBJ2-5, with 10 bases that match TRBD1. Germline V gives CDR1 MNHEY, CDR2 SVGEGT. This CDR3 comprises 17 residues. With V trimmed by 5 bases and J by 1 base, 10 bases remained unmatched. The CDR3 loop is CASSPRDRGSSQETQYF. The CDR3 DNA follows: TGTGCCAGCAGTCCCCGGGACAGGGGATCGTCCCAAGAGACCCAGTACTTC.

The rearrangement uses TRBV7-2 and TRBJ2-5, with D maybe TRBD1 (6 bases). The CDR3 spans 14 residues. Per the germline V gene, CDR1 is SGHTA and CDR2 is FQGNSA. V lost 4 bases and J 1 base, leaving 10 bases between the germline ends. The CDR3 sequence: CASSWGRAQETQYF. The CDR3 nucleotides are TGTGCCAGCAGCTGGGGGCGTGCCCAAGAGACCCAGTACTTC.

The chain uses TRBV6-1 and TRBJ2-1, with 8 bases lining up with TRBD2. This CDR3 spans 17 amino acids. The junction had 17 bases not matched to a gene; V was cut back by 6 bases and J by 7 bases. Germline V lookup: CDR1 MNHNS, CDR2 SASEGT. This CDR3 is CASSARDFRREENEQFF. The CDR3 DNA sequence: TGTGCCAGCAGCGCGAGAGATTTTAGGCGGGAGGAGAATGAGCAGTTCTTC.

The chain recombines TRBV7-9 with TRBJ2-4; TRBD1 aligns across 7 bases. V shed 5 bases, J shed 3 bases, and the junction held 13 bases outside the gene matches. CDR1 SEHNR and CDR2 FQNEAQ come from the germline V gene (reference sequence). The CDR3 runs 17 residues. CDR3 sequence: CASSKPTGTDVKNIQYF. For the CDR3, the DNA is TGTGCCAGCAGCAAACCCACCGGGACAGATGTCAAAAACATTCAGTACTTC. Full variable domain (outside the CDR3, taken from reference TRBV7-9 and TRBJ2-4): DTGVSQNPRHKITKRGQNVTFRCDPISEHNRLYWYRQTLGQGPEFLTYFQNEAQLEKSRLLSDRFSAERPKGSFSTLEIQRTEQGDSAMYLCASSKPTGTDVKNIQYFGAGTRLSVL.

The chain is built from TRBV27 and TRBJ2-1, with TRBD1 matching 10 bases. In germline, CDR1 is MNHEY, CDR2 SMNVEV (reference sequence). The CDR3 covers 15 residues. Germline trimming cut 4 bases from V and 10 bases from J; bases unmatched to any gene: 10. The CDR3 is CASSYRTGGGGEQFF. The CDR3 DNA reads TGTGCCAGCAGTTATAGGACAGGGGGGGGAGGGGAGCAGTTCTTC.

V usage is TRBV7-9 and J usage is TRBJ2-3; 12 bases agree with TRBD1. V dropped 4 bases and J dropped 6; count of bases not matched to a gene: 5. This CDR3 has 15 residues. Germline CDR1 reads SEHNR; CDR2 reads FQNEAQ (reference sequence). In DNA form, the CDR3 reads TGTGCCAGCAGCTCCGGGACAGGGGGCATGGATACGCAGTATTTT. This gives the protein CASSSGTGGMDTQYF.

This clonotype came up a few times. CDR3: CASSPQDGRNSPLHF. The CDR3 DNA follows: TGTGCCAGCTCACCGCAGGATGGTCGTAATTCACCCCTCCACTTT. This chain uses TRBV18 with TRBJ1-6; D remains ambiguous. Trimming cost V 3 bases and J 6 bases, with 12 bases left between them. Germline V gene data show CDR1 as KGHSH and CDR2 as LQKENI. The CDR3 length is 15 residues.

The V call is TRBV6-1, the J call TRBJ1-6; TRBD1 aligns across 7 bases. The CDR3 contains 19 residues. V was clipped by 3 bases and J by 0 bases; unmatched bases: 11. Germline CDR1 MNHNS, CDR2 SASEGT. The CDR3 region has the DNA TGTGCCAGCAGTGAGGTGACAGGGAGACGGAGCTCCTATAATTCACCCCTCCACTTT. Amino acid sequence: CASSEVTGRRSSYNSPLHF.

The chain has TRBV3-1 and TRBJ2-7; 8 positions agree with TRBD2. The CDR3 runs to 19 residues. Germline CDR1 LGHDT, CDR2 YNNKEL (reference sequence). Trimming at V came to 0 bases and at J to 5 bases, leaving 18 bases not matched to a gene. Here the CDR3 reads CASSQDLGGGIAFGDEQYF. The CDR3, as DNA: TGTGCCAGCAGCCAAGACCTAGGCGGGGGGATCGCATTCGGTGACGAGCAGTACTTC.

The CDR3 spells CASSLAGDIDTQYF. The CDR3 DNA sequence: TGCGCCAGCAGTCTAGCGGGAGATATCGATACGCAGTATTTT. The chain has TRBV10-2 and TRBJ2-3, with 10 bases lining up with TRBD2. Trimming at V came to 5 bases and at J to 6 bases, leaving 5 bases not matched to a gene. The CDR3 totals 14 residues. Germline V gives CDR1 WSHSY, CDR2 SAAADI.

The rearrangement joins TRBV7-9 to TRBJ2-3, with D unclear. There are 16 residues in the CDR3. Trimming stripped 0 bases from V and 4 bases from J, with 14 bases between. Germline values: CDR1 SEHNR, CDR2 FQNEAQ (reference sequence). The CDR3 is CASSLAPGLVPDTQYF. For the CDR3, the DNA is TGTGCCAGCAGCTTAGCCCCGGGCCTCGTCCCAGATACGCAGTATTTT.

V usage is TRBV6-6 and J usage is TRBJ2-7, with 7 bases aligning to TRBD1. The junction had 9 bases not matched to a gene; V was cut back by 2 bases and J by 2 bases. CDR1 MNHNY and CDR2 SVGAGI come from the germline V gene (reference sequence). The CDR3 loop spans 16 amino acids. CDR3 DNA: TGTGCCAGCAGTTACCAGGATCCGAGGGGGCCCTACGAGCAGTACTTC. Its translation is CASSYQDPRGPYEQYF.

The rearrangement links TRBV12-3 or TRBV12-4 to TRBJ1-1, with D perhaps matching TRBD1 (5 bases). This CDR3 region has 14 residues. Trimming cost V 3 bases and J 5 bases, with 13 bases left between them. The CDR3 spells CASSFLGGRTEAFF. CDR3 nucleotide sequence: TGTGCCAGCAGTTTTCTTGGGGGACGGACTGAAGCTTTCTTT.

The V and J genes are TRBV12-5 and TRBJ1-3; D is undetermined. Between the trimmed V and J ends, which lost 0 bases and 4 bases, there was a span of 16 bases. The V gene's germline CDR1 is LGHNT and CDR2 FRNRAP. The CDR3 sequence is 17 residues long. CDR3 DNA: TGTGCTAGTGGTTTGGTACTGCGCGGGCCGGGGGGAAACACCATATATTTT. This sequence encodes CASGLVLRGPGGNTIYF.

V is TRBV7-3 and J is TRBJ2-7, with 7 bases identical to TRBD2. Losses at the gene ends were 2 bases for V and 4 bases for J; bases not matched to a gene: 8. Germline V gene data show CDR1 as SGHTA and CDR2 as FQGTGA. CDR3 length equals 15 residues. CDR3: CASSLGSSGKYEQYF. DNA for the CDR3: TGTGCCAGCAGCTTAGGATCTAGCGGTAAATACGAGCAGTACTTC.